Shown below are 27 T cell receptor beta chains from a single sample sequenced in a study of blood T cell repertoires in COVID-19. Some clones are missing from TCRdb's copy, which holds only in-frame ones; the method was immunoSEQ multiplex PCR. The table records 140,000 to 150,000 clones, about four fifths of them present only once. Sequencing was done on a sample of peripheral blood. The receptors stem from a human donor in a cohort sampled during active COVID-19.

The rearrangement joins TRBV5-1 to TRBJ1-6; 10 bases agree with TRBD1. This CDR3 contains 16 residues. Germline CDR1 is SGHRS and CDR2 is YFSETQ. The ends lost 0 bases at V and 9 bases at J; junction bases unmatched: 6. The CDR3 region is CASSLAQGQGTSPLHF. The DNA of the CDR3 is TGCGCCAGCAGCTTGGCCCAGGGACAGGGGACTTCACCCCTCCACTTT.

The CDR3 spells CASSAPSGRGYEQYF. The CDR3 DNA is TGTGCCAGCAGTGCCCCTAGCGGGAGAGGCTACGAGCAGTACTTC. The V gene is TRBV2, the J gene TRBJ2-7; 10 positions agree with TRBD2. The CDR3 consists of 15 residues. Trimming cost V 4 bases and J 3 bases; bases outside gene matches: 6. The germline V gene has CDR1 SNHLY and CDR2 FYNNEI.

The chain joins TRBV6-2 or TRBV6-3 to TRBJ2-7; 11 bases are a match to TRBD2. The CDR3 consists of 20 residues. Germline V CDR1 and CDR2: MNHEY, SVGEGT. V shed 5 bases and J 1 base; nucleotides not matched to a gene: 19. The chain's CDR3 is CASSPPPASGRRAKSYEQYF. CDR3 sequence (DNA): TGTGCCAGCAGTCCCCCCCCGGCTAGCGGGAGGAGGGCGAAGTCCTACGAGCAGTACTTC.

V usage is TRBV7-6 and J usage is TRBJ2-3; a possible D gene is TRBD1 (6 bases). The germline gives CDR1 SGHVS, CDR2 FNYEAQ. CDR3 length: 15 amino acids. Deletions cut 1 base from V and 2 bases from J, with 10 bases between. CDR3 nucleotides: TGTGCCAGCAGCTTAGGGGGGCCCCCCACAGATACGCAGTATTTT. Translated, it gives CASSLGGPPTDTQYF. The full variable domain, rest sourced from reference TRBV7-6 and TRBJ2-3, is GAGVSQSPRYKVTKRGQDVALRCDPISGHVSLYWYRQALGQGPEFLTYFNYEAQQDKSGLPNDRFSAERPEGSISTLTIQRTEQRDSAMYRCASSLGGPPTDTQYFGPGTRLTVL.

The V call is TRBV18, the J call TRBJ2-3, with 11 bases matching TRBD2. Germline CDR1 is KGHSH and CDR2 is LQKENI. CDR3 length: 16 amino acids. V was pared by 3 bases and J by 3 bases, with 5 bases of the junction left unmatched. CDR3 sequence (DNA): TGTGCCAGCTCACCCACTAGCGGGAGCATGACAGATACGCAGTATTTT. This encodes CASSPTSGSMTDTQYF.

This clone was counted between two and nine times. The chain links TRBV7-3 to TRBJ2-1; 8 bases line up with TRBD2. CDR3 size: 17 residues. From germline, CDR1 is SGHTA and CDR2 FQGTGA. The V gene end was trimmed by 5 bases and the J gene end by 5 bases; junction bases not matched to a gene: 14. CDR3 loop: CASSPRVIAGPHNEQFF. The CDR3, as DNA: TGTGCCAGCAGCCCAAGGGTTATAGCGGGACCCCACAATGAGCAGTTCTTC.

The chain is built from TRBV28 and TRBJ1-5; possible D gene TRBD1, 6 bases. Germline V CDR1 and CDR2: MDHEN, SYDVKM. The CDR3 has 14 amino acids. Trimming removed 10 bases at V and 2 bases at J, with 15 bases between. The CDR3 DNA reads TGTGCCACCCAACAGGGATTCGGCAATCAGCCCCAGCATTTT. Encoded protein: CATQQGFGNQPQHF.

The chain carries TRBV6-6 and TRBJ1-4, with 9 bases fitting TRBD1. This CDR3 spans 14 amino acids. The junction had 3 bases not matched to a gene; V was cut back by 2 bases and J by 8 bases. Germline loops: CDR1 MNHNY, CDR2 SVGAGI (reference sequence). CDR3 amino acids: CASSYGTGKEKLFF. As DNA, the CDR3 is TGTGCCAGCAGTTACGGGACAGGGAAAGAAAAACTGTTTTTT.

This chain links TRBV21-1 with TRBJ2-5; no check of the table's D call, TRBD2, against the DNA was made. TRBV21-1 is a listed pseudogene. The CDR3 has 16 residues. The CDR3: CASSQGLAGGGETQYF. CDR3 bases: TGTGCCAGCAGCCAAGGACTAGCGGGAGGGGGAGAGACCCAGTACTTC.

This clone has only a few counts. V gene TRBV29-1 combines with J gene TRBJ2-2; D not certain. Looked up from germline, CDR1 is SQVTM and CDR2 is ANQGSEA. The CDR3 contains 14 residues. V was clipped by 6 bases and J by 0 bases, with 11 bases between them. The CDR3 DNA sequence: TGCAGCGTGGCTAGAACTACGAACACCGGGGAGCTGTTTTTT. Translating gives CSVARTTNTGELFF.

The CDR3 region is CASSPGTNQPQHF. CDR3 DNA: TGTGCCAGCTCACCTGGGACAAATCAGCCCCAGCATTTT. J is TRBJ1-5 and V is TRBV18; D possibly corresponds to TRBD1 (6 bases). V lost 3 bases to trimming and J lost 4 bases, with 7 bases between them. Germline V gene sequence: CDR1 KGHSH, CDR2 LQKENI. The CDR3 is 13 residues long.

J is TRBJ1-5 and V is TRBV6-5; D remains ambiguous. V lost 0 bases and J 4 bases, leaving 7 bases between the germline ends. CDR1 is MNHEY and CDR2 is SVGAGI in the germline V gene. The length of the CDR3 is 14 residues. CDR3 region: CASSYSPGNQPQHF. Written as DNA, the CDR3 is TGTGCCAGCAGTTACTCGCCGGGAAATCAGCCCCAGCATTTT.

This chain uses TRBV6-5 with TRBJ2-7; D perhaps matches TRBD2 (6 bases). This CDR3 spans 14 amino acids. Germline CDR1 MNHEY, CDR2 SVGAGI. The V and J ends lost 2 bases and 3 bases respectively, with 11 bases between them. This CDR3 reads CASSYPGSFYEQYF. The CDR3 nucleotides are TGTGCCAGCAGTTACCCCGGGAGTTTCTACGAGCAGTACTTC.

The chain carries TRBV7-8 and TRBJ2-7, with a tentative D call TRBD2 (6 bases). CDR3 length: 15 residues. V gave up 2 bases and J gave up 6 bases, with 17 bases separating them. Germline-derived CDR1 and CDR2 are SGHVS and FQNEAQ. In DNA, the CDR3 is TGTGCCAGCAGCTTACGTAGCGGACGGTCAGGCGAGCAGTACTTC. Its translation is CASSLRSGRSGEQYF.

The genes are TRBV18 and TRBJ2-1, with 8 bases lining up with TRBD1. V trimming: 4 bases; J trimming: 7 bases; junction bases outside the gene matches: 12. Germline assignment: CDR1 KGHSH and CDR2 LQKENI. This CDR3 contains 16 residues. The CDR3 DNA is TGTGCCAGCTCACGACCTCGGACAGGGCTAGGGAATGAGCAGTTCTTC. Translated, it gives CASSRPRTGLGNEQFF.

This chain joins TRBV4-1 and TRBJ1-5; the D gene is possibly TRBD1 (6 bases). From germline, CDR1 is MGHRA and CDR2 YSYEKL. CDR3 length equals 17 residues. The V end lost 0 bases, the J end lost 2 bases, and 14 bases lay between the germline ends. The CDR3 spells CASSQDSTGRGNQPQHF. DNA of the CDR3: TGCGCCAGCAGCCAAGATTCGACAGGTCGCGGCAATCAGCCCCAGCATTTT.

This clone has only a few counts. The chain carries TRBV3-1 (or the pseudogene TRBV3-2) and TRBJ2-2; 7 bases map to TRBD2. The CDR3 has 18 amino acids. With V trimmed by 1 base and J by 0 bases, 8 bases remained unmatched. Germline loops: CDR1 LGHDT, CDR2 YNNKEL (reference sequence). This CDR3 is CASSQGPSGAANTGELFF. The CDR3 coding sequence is TGTGCCAGCAGCCAAGGTCCTAGCGGAGCAGCGAACACCGGGGAGCTGTTTTTT.

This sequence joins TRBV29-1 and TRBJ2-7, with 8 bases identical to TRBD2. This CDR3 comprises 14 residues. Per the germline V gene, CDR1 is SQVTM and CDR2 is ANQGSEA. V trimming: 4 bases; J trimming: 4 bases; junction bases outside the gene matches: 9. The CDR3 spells CSVGMRGARYEQYF. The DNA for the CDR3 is TGCAGCGTTGGGATGCGGGGGGCGAGGTACGAGCAGTACTTC.

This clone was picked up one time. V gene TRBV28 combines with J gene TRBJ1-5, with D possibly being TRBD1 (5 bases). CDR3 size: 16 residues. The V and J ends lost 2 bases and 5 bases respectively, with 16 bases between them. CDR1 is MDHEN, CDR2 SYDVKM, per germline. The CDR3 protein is CASSLGGGRGDQPQHF. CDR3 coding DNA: TGTGCCAGCAGTTTAGGCGGGGGTAGAGGGGATCAGCCCCAGCATTTT.

Written as DNA, the CDR3 is TGTGCCAGCAGCTTAGCTTCCCGGGGAACGATTGAGACCCAGTACTTC. It yields the protein CASSLASRGTIETQYF. This sequence joins TRBV7-2 and TRBJ2-5; possibly TRBD2 for D (5 bases). Trimming left V 0 bases short and J 5 bases short, with 16 bases between. The CDR3 covers 16 residues. Germline CDR1 is SGHTA and CDR2 is FQGNSA. The entire variable domain, with the rest obtained from reference TRBV7-2 and TRBJ2-5, is as follows: GAGVSQSPSNKVTEKGKDVELRCDPISGHTALYWYRQSLGQGLEFLIYFQGNSAPDKSGLPSDRFSAERTGGSVSTLTIQRTQQEDSAVYLCASSLASRGTIETQYFGPGTRLLVL.

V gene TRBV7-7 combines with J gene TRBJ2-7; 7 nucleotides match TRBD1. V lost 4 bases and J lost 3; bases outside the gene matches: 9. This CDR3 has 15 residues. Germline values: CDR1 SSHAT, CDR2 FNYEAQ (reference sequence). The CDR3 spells CASSYAGTVFYEQYF. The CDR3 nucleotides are TGTGCCAGCAGCTACGCCGGGACAGTGTTCTACGAGCAGTACTTC.

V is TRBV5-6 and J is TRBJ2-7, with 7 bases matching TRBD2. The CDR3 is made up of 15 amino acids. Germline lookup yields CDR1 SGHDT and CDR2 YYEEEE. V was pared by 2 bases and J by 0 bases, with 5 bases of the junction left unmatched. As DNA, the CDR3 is TGTGCCAGCAGCTTATACGGGAGGTCCTCCTACGAGCAGTACTTC. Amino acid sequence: CASSLYGRSSYEQYF. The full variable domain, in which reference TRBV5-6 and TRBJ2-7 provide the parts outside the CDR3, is DAGVTQSPTHLIKTRGQQVTLRCSPKSGHDTVSWYQQALGQGPQFIFQYYEEEERQRGNFPDRFSGHQFPNYSSELNVNALLLGDSALYLCASSLYGRSSYEQYFGPGTRLTVT.

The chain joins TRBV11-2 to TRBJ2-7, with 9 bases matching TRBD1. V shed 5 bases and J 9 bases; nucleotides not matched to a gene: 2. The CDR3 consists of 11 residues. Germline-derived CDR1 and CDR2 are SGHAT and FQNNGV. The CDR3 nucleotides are TGTGCCAGCAGCCACAGGGGGCGGCAGTACTTC. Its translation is CASSHRGRQYF. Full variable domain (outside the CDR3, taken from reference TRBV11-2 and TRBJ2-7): EAGVAQSPRYKIIEKRQSVAFWCNPISGHATLYWYQQILGQGPKLLIQFQNNGVVDDSQLPKDRFSAERLKGVDSTLKIQPAKLEDSAVYLCASSHRGRQYFGPGTRLTVT.

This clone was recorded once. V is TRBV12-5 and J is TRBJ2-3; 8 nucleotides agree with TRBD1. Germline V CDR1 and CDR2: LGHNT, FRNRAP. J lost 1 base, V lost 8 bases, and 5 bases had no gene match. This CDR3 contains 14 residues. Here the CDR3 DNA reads TGTGCTAGTACAGGGGGTGTGGGCACAGATACGCAGTATTTT. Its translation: CASTGGVGTDTQYF. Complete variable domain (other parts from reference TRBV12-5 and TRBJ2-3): DARVTQTPRHKVTEMGQEVTMRCQPILGHNTVFWYRQTMMQGLELLAYFRNRAPLDDSGMPKDRFSAEMPDATLATLKIQPSEPRDSAVYFCASTGGVGTDTQYFGPGTRLTVL.

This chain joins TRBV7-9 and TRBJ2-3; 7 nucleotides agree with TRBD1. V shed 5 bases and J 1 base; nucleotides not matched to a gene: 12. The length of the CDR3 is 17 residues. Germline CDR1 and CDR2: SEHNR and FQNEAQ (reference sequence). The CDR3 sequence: CASSPGQTGSRTDTQYF. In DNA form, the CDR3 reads TGTGCCAGCAGCCCCGGCCAGACAGGGTCCCGCACAGATACGCAGTATTTT.

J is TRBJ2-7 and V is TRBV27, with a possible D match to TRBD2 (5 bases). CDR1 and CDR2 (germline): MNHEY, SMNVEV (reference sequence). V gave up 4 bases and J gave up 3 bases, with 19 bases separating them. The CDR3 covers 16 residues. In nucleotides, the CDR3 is TGTGCCAGCAGTTCGTTCGGCCTCGGGAAGGGCTACGAGCAGTACTTC. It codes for CASSSFGLGKGYEQYF.

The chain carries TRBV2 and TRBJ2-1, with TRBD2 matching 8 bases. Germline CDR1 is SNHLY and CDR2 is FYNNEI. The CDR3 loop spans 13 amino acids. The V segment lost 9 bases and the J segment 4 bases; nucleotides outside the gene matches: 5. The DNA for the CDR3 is TGTGCCAGTAGCGGGAAGGGTTACAATGAGCAGTTCTTC. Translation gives CASSGKGYNEQFF.